This passage covers 32 T cell receptor beta chains from one sample sequenced in a study of T-cell memory formation after mild COVID-19. A single record per CDR3 protein comes from TCRdb applying MiXCR to the 5' RACE reads. The sample has around 320,000 distinct CDR3 sequences, just under 20% seen once; the top ten hold around 21%. The sequencing sample was made of PBMCs or a T cell subset sorted from them (not recorded which). All receptors derive from a man younger than 35 who had mild COVID-19 (a few samples of this study predate the infection). Cell type and time point are not known.

This clonotype appeared a few times. The chain employs TRBV20-1 and TRBJ1-3; D not certain. V was clipped by 4 bases and J by 0 bases, with 10 bases between them. Germline CDR1 DFQATT, CDR2 SNEGSKA (reference sequence). The CDR3 is 14 amino acids. This CDR3 reads CSAIGRNSGNTIYF. In DNA, the CDR3 is TGCAGTGCTATCGGCCGAAACTCTGGAAACACCATATATTTT.

This clonotype has more than one count but fewer than ten. This rearrangement joins TRBV5-1 to TRBJ1-4; D gene ambiguous. Germline V gene data show CDR1 as SGHRS and CDR2 as YFSETQ. Trimming left V 4 bases short and J 0 bases short, with 13 bases between. This CDR3 has 16 residues. CDR3 in amino acids: CASSHQIRTTNEKLFF. CDR3 in DNA: TGCGCCAGCAGCCATCAAATTAGAACAACTAATGAAAAACTGTTTTTT.

The gene calls are TRBV5-1 and TRBJ1-1; D gene unclear. CDR1 is SGHRS and CDR2 is YFSETQ in the germline V gene. V was clipped by 6 bases and J by 2 bases, with 14 bases between them. The CDR3 consists of 14 residues. This chain's CDR3 is CASTDAPVNTEAFF. In DNA form, the CDR3 reads TGCGCCAGCACCGACGCTCCAGTCAACACTGAAGCTTTCTTT.

At least ten counts were recorded for this clonotype. The V and J genes are TRBV11-2 and TRBJ2-3; perhaps TRBD2 as D (5 bases). This CDR3 has 13 residues. The germline CDR1 and CDR2 sequences are SGHAT and FQNNGV. V was cut by 3 bases and J by 4 bases, with 8 bases left in between. DNA for the CDR3: TGTGCCAGCAGCTTCGGGGATCCAGATACGCAGTATTTT. Translated, it gives CASSFGDPDTQYF.

The chain joins TRBV18 to TRBJ1-1; D might be TRBD1 (5 bases). This CDR3 has 13 residues. Germline-derived CDR1 and CDR2 are KGHSH and LQKENI. V lost 4 bases and J 4 bases, leaving 10 bases between the germline ends. Here the CDR3 reads CASSQRGGTEAFF. The CDR3 nucleotides read TGTGCCAGCTCACAACGGGGGGGCACTGAAGCTTTCTTT.

A few counts support this clonotype. This chain connects TRBV7-3 to TRBJ1-1, with D perhaps matching TRBD1 (6 bases). CDR1 is SGHTA and CDR2 is FQGTGA in the germline V gene. This CDR3 comprises 15 residues. V dropped 0 bases and J dropped 8 bases, with 16 bases sitting between them. The CDR3 coding sequence is TGTGCCAGCAGCTTAACCCAAACCTTGACAGGAGAAGCTTTCTTT. Protein: CASSLTQTLTGEAFF.

The chain uses TRBV10-3 and TRBJ2-2; tentatively, D is TRBD1 or TRBD2 (5 bases each). This CDR3 spans 14 amino acids. CDR1 ENHRY and CDR2 SYGVKD come from the germline V gene. V was shortened by 7 bases and J by 3 bases, with 12 bases between the two germline ends. The CDR3 coding sequence is TGTGCCATCACACGGGACGGATACACCGGGGAGCTGTTTTTT. Its translation is CAITRDGYTGELFF.

The rearrangement links TRBV6-6 to TRBJ1-1; weak D call: TRBD1 (6 bases). The CDR3 covers 16 residues. Germline lookup yields CDR1 MNHNY and CDR2 SVGAGI (reference sequence). Deletions cut 6 bases from V and 0 bases from J, with 17 bases between. The CDR3 region is CASSRLRGHMNTEAFF. The CDR3 nucleotides read TGTGCCAGCAGCCGACTGAGGGGACATATGAACACTGAAGCTTTCTTT.

This clonotype was detected only a few times. The gene calls are TRBV3-1 and TRBJ2-3; possible D gene TRBD1, 6 bases. Trimming left V 4 bases short and J 2 bases short, with 13 bases between. The CDR3 is made up of 15 amino acids. CDR1 is LGHDT and CDR2 is YNNKEL in the germline V gene (reference sequence). In DNA, the CDR3 is TGTGCCAGCAGCCCATACGGACAGTCCACAGATACGCAGTATTTT. Its protein product is CASSPYGQSTDTQYF.

This clonotype was detected a few times. The chain has TRBV20-1 and TRBJ2-3; 8 positions agree with TRBD1. The CDR3 covers 12 residues. Looked up from germline, CDR1 is DFQATT and CDR2 is SNEGSKA (reference sequence). J was trimmed by 3 bases and V by 6 bases; bases with no gene match: 2. The CDR3 loop is CSAWTGTDTQYF. Here the CDR3 DNA reads TGCAGTGCGTGGACAGGGACAGATACGCAGTATTTT.

DNA for the CDR3: TGTGCCAGCAGTTGGTTGGTGGGCACCCCCCAGTACTTC. Its translation: CASSWLVGTPQYF. The gene calls are TRBV28 and TRBJ2-5; no clear D gene. The CDR3 is 13 residues long. Germline CDR1 reads MDHEN; CDR2 reads SYDVKM. With 4 bases removed from V and 9 bases from J, the gap between germline ends came to 15 bases.

This clonotype was observed a handful of times. The chain joins TRBV20-1 to TRBJ1-5; 9 nucleotides agree with TRBD1. Trimming removed 5 bases from V and 6 bases from J; junction bases left unmatched: 5. This CDR3 region has 13 residues. In germline, CDR1 is DFQATT, CDR2 SNEGSKA (reference sequence). CDR3 region: CSARDREAQPQHF. The DNA of the CDR3 is TGCAGTGCTCGGGACAGGGAGGCTCAGCCCCAGCATTTT.

Only a few counts were recorded for this clonotype. The DNA of the CDR3 is TGTGCCAGCAGCTTAGGCTGGGGCGATGGCTACACCTTC. It encodes CASSLGWGDGYTF. This chain connects TRBV7-2 to TRBJ1-2, with a tentative D call TRBD1 (5 bases). Germline CDR1 SGHTA, CDR2 FQGNSA. The V end lost 1 base, the J end lost 6 bases, and 9 bases lay between the germline ends. The CDR3 contains 13 residues.

This clonotype has only one observation. The rearrangement joins TRBV28 to TRBJ2-3; 7 bases fit TRBD1. From germline, CDR1 is MDHEN and CDR2 SYDVKM. This CDR3 contains 15 residues. The J segment lost 2 bases and the V segment lost 3 bases, leaving 5 bases of the junction unmatched. The CDR3 region has the DNA TGTGCCAGCAGTTTTCCACAGGGGATCACAGATACGCAGTATTTT. Its translation: CASSFPQGITDTQYF.

The rearrangement uses TRBV4-1 and TRBJ2-2; D tentatively reads TRBD1 or TRBD2 (5 bases each). Germline CDR1 and CDR2: MGHRA and YSYEKL. V was shortened by 6 bases and J by 3 bases, with 17 bases between the two germline ends. The CDR3 totals 16 residues. The CDR3 sequence: CASRFRGLDHTGELFF. As DNA, the CDR3 is TGCGCCAGCAGATTCCGGGGCTTGGACCACACCGGGGAGCTGTTTTTT.

Only one count was recorded for this clonotype. The V and J genes are TRBV12-3 or TRBV12-4 and TRBJ1-3; D remains unclear. Deletions cut 7 bases from V and 0 bases from J, with 10 bases between. The CDR3 has 14 residues. The CDR3 is CASTSWDSGNTIYF. The CDR3 DNA reads as TGTGCCAGCACATCGTGGGACTCTGGAAACACCATATATTTT.

This clonotype was detected only a few times. The chain uses TRBV10-3 and TRBJ1-5, with TRBD1 matching over 7 bases. V gave up 6 bases and J gave up 0 bases; unmatched junction bases: 8. Per germline, CDR1 ENHRY and CDR2 SYGVKD. The length of the CDR3 is 16 residues. The CDR3 region has the DNA TGTGCCATCAGCAGGGGGGAACTCTATAGCAATCAGCCCCAGCATTTT. This codes for CAISRGELYSNQPQHF.

V usage is TRBV11-2 and J usage is TRBJ2-3; TRBD2 matches 13 bases. The germline V gene has CDR1 SGHAT and CDR2 FQNNGV. V trimming: 5 bases; J trimming: 6 bases; junction bases outside the gene matches: 11. The CDR3 covers 17 residues. CDR3 in DNA: TGTGCCAGCAGCCCAGGGACTAGCGGGGTTGCCTTGGATACGCAGTATTTT. Its translation: CASSPGTSGVALDTQYF.

The chain employs TRBV20-1 and TRBJ1-1; weak D call: TRBD1 (5 bases). The CDR3 has 13 amino acids. Germline CDR1 and CDR2: DFQATT and SNEGSKA (reference sequence). V lost 3 bases and J 3 bases, leaving 11 bases between the germline ends. The CDR3 spells CSASTGRDTEAFF. CDR3 sequence (DNA): TGCAGTGCTAGCACGGGGCGCGACACTGAAGCTTTCTTT.

This clonotype turned up a few times. The J gene is TRBJ2-1, the V gene TRBV9; the D gene is possibly TRBD2 (7 bases). The CDR3 totals 16 residues. From germline, CDR1 is SGDLS and CDR2 YYNGEE. Deletions cut 0 bases from V and 5 bases from J, with 15 bases between. This chain's CDR3 is CASSVAAGAANNEQFF. The CDR3 bases are TGTGCCAGCAGCGTAGCGGCGGGGGCCGCTAACAATGAGCAGTTCTTC.

The chain is built from TRBV29-1 and TRBJ2-3; 14 bases fit TRBD2. V shed 2 bases, J shed 2 bases, and the junction held 3 bases outside the gene matches. The germline V gene has CDR1 SQVTM and CDR2 ANQGSEA. CDR3 length equals 16 residues. CDR3 protein: CSVEMGLAGDTDTQYF. Written as DNA, the CDR3 is TGCAGCGTTGAAATGGGACTAGCGGGGGACACAGATACGCAGTATTTT.

The rearrangement uses TRBV7-2 and TRBJ1-2, with 7 nucleotides matching TRBD1. The ends lost 3 bases at V and 3 bases at J; junction bases unmatched: 7. This CDR3 region has 15 residues. In germline, CDR1 is SGHTA, CDR2 FQGNSA. The CDR3 sequence is CASSLSGTAYYGYTF. CDR3 nucleotides: TGTGCCAGCAGCTTGAGCGGGACAGCTTACTATGGCTACACCTTC.

The CDR3 loop reads CASSEWGATYGYTF. The CDR3 coding sequence is TGCGCCAGCAGTGAGTGGGGGGCAACCTATGGCTACACCTTC. V is TRBV10-2 and J is TRBJ1-2; maybe TRBD1 (6 bases). The germline V gene has CDR1 WSHSY and CDR2 SAAADI. This CDR3 is 14 amino acids long. V was cut by 1 base and J by 4 bases, with 10 bases left in between.

This clonotype was seen repeatedly, ten times or more. The chain couples TRBV4-3 to TRBJ1-1; D gene ambiguous. Germline V gives CDR1 LGHNA, CDR2 YSLEER. There are 14 residues in the CDR3. V lost 0 bases to trimming and J lost 11 bases, with 16 bases between them. This chain's CDR3 is CASSQDSTSGRAFF. The CDR3 DNA reads TGCGCCAGCAGCCAAGATTCGACCTCCGGTCGGGCTTTCTTT.

This clonotype was observed a handful of times. This chain joins TRBV24-1 and TRBJ2-1; possible D gene TRBD2, 6 bases. CDR1 is KGHDR, CDR2 SFDVKD, per germline. This CDR3 is 13 amino acids long. V dropped 9 bases and J dropped 8 bases, with 16 bases sitting between them. In nucleotides, the CDR3 is TGTGCCACCGCAAATCACCGCGGGGATGAGCAGTTCTTC. Protein product: CATANHRGDEQFF.

This clonotype has only one observation. The chain links TRBV28 to TRBJ2-7; 7 bases fit TRBD2. Losses at the gene ends were 7 bases for V and 4 bases for J; bases not matched to a gene: 10. This CDR3 has 14 amino acids. Germline V gene lookup returns CDR1 MDHEN and CDR2 SYDVKM. CDR3 nucleotides: TGTGCCAGCACTCGCCCGGGGGGTCAATACGAGCAGTACTTC. Amino acid sequence: CASTRPGGQYEQYF.

The chain is built from TRBV5-4 and TRBJ1-2, with a weak D call TRBD1 (6 bases). From germline, CDR1 is SGHNT and CDR2 YYREEE (reference sequence). Trimming took 5 bases from V and 7 from J, leaving 18 bases between them. The CDR3 consists of 14 residues. The DNA for the CDR3 is TGTGCCAGCAGTTTACTACTACAGGGACCTGGCTACACCTTC. The encoded protein is CASSLLLQGPGYTF.

This clonotype occurred many times. The chain employs TRBV6-2 or TRBV6-3 and TRBJ2-1; no clear D. The CDR3 length is 12 residues. Trimming removed 6 bases from V and 10 bases from J, with 13 bases in between. Per the germline V gene, CDR1 is MNHEY and CDR2 is SVGEGT. For the CDR3, the DNA is TGTGCCAGCAGACCACCCTCAGGAGAGCAGTTCTTC. Its protein is CASRPPSGEQFF.

This clonotype turned up a few times. The V gene is TRBV4-1, the J gene TRBJ2-7; D unclear. Trimming took off 4 bases at V and 0 bases at J, with 13 bases between the two ends. The CDR3 has 15 amino acids. Germline CDR1 reads MGHRA; CDR2 reads YSYEKL. CDR3 sequence reads: CASSRGQANSYEQYF. The CDR3 region has the DNA TGCGCCAGCAGCCGAGGCCAGGCAAACTCCTACGAGCAGTACTTC.

This clonotype was recorded a few times. V and J are TRBV7-2 and TRBJ2-1; tentatively, D is TRBD2 (5 bases). Germline CDR1 is SGHTA and CDR2 is FQGNSA. CDR3 length equals 14 residues. Trimming removed 3 bases from V and 8 bases from J, with 14 bases in between. The CDR3 reads CASSFVGLKDEQFF. In DNA, the CDR3 is TGTGCCAGCAGCTTCGTCGGACTTAAGGATGAGCAGTTCTTC.

This clonotype was observed a handful of times. The chain combines TRBV7-2 with TRBJ1-2; the D gene is possibly TRBD1 (5 bases). In germline, CDR1 is SGHTA, CDR2 FQGNSA. The germline V and J ends were trimmed by 7 bases and 4 bases, with 19 bases remaining between them. This CDR3 has 15 amino acids. This chain's CDR3 is CASTIPGGGSYGYTF. The CDR3 coding sequence is TGTGCCAGCACCATACCGGGGGGAGGGTCCTATGGCTACACCTTC. The entire variable domain, with the rest obtained from reference TRBV7-2 and TRBJ1-2, is as follows: GAGVSQSPSNKVTEKGKDVELRCDPISGHTALYWYRQSLGQGLEFLIYFQGNSAPDKSGLPSDRFSAERTGGSVSTLTIQRTQQEDSAVYLCASTIPGGGSYGYTFGSGTRLTVV.

The chain couples TRBV5-1 to TRBJ2-5, with 11 bases fitting TRBD1. Per the germline V gene, CDR1 is SGHRS and CDR2 is YFSETQ. J was trimmed by 3 bases and V by 2 bases; bases with no gene match: 6. The CDR3 has 16 residues. The CDR3 coding sequence is TGCGCCAGCAGCTTAACGTGGGACAGGGGGAAAGAGACCCAGTACTTC. This encodes CASSLTWDRGKETQYF.